This record covers a single T cell receptor beta chain. Its antigen is as yet unknown. This CDR3 spans 16 amino acids. Germline V gene lookup returns CDR1 SGHVS and CDR2 FNYEAQ. Between the trimmed V and J ends, which lost 2 bases and 5 bases, there was a span of 19 bases. These data come from a study of T cell responses to AZD1222 COVID-19 vaccine. Findings and limits, study-wide: CD4 TCRs covered the whole spike, strongest at regions 160-218 and 743-854. Clonal diversity was possibly underestimated, and the donors were mostly white British, with more females. Of the AZD1222 recipients, only six or seven were seropositive at baseline.

TCRdb's copy holds only in-frame clones and misses some; the assay was immunoSEQ multiplex PCR. The data hold about 130,000 clones, with about 94% observed a single time. Source: peripheral blood, taken on day 0 of AZD1222 vaccination. This chain links TRBV7-6 with TRBJ2-7, with D possibly matching TRBD2 (6 bases). This clonotype was sampled from an adult in good health. The CDR3 DNA reads as TGTGCCAGCAGCTTAACCCCGCCGGAGGGTACCCACGAGCAGTACTTC. Amino acid sequence: CASSLTPPEGTHEQYF.